The 21 T cell receptor delta chains in this list originate from one sample, sequenced in a study of Vδ1+ human thymocytes. Study-level results: Thymic TRG and TRD repertoires appeared highly polyclonal, with Gaussian CDR3 length distributions.

RNA was extracted from the cells and then reverse transcribed. CDR3 amplicons came from multiplex PCR with pooled V-gene forward and constant-region reverse primers. TCRdb re-called the multiplex PCR reads via CATT. Here the sample spans 70,000 to 90,000 delta-chain clones, approximately 34% being singletons. For these receptors, no antigen is known. Material: Vdelta1+ gamma-delta thymocytes from the thymus. As to subset: FACS-sorted CD3+ TCRalphabeta- TCRVdelta1+ TCRVdelta2- thymocytes. These receptors were collected from a boy under two years old who had congenital heart surgery.

This clone was observed a few times. The chain uses TRDV1 and TRDJ1; D is unresolved. Between the trimmed V and J ends, which lost 3 bases and 0 bases, there was a span of 20 bases. The V gene's germline CDR1 is TSWWSYY and CDR2 QGS. The CDR3 loop spans 18 amino acids. The CDR3 sequence is CALGEPPTKRANTDKLIF. DNA for the CDR3: TGTGCTCTTGGGGAGCCCCCGACGAAGCGGGCCAACACCGATAAACTCATCTTT.

This sequence joins TRDV1 and TRDJ1; 8 bases agree with TRDD2. The CDR3 has 20 amino acids. Germline V gene lookup returns CDR1 TSWWSYY and CDR2 QGS. The junction had 27 bases not matched to a gene; V was cut back by 4 bases and J by 8 bases. Here the CDR3 DNA reads TGTGCTCTTGGGGCACTTCCTACTGGTAGAGGTACTGGTACGGGGGGAAAACTCATCTTT. It specifies CALGALPTGRGTGTGGKLIF.

Only a few counts were recorded for this clone. The genes are TRDV1 and TRDJ1, with 10 bases that match TRDD3. Germline V gene sequence: CDR1 TSWWSYY, CDR2 QGS. The CDR3 length is 19 residues. Losses at the gene ends were 3 bases for V and 0 bases for J; bases not matched to a gene: 13. DNA of the CDR3: TGTGCTCTTGGGGATTCCCAGGTACTGGGGGATTCGTACACCGATAAACTCATCTTT. It translates to CALGDSQVLGDSYTDKLIF.

This clone was seen a few times. The chain joins TRDV1 to TRDJ2; perhaps TRDD2 as D (6 bases). Germline loops: CDR1 TSWWSYY, CDR2 QGS. The CDR3 runs to 17 residues. With 2 bases removed from V and 6 bases from J, the gap between germline ends came to 19 bases. CDR3 protein: CALGEGSYVRIPAQLFF. CDR3 DNA: TGTGCTCTTGGGGAAGGCTCCTACGTCCGAATACCAGCACAACTCTTCTTT.

This clone occurred a few times. The chain recombines TRDV1 with TRDJ1, with TRDD2 matching 9 bases. CDR3 length: 19 residues. J lost 0 bases, V lost 3 bases, and 14 bases had no gene match. Per the germline V gene, CDR1 is TSWWSYY and CDR2 is QGS. The CDR3 coding sequence is TGTGCTCTTGGGGAGCCTTCCTACCCTACTGGACTGTACACCGATAAACTCATCTTT. Translating gives CALGEPSYPTGLYTDKLIF.

The V gene is TRDV1, the J gene TRDJ1, with 10 bases that match TRDD3. Trimming at V came to 2 bases and at J to 0 bases, leaving 24 bases not matched to a gene. The CDR3 totals 23 residues. The V gene's germline CDR1 is TSWWSYY and CDR2 QGS. The CDR3 loop is CALGEKVEPSFYWGMMYTDKLIF. DNA of the CDR3: TGTGCTCTTGGGGAAAAGGTGGAGCCTTCCTTTTACTGGGGGATGATGTACACCGATAAACTCATCTTT.

V is TRDV1 and J is TRDJ1, with 12 bases aligning to TRDD3. From germline, CDR1 is TSWWSYY and CDR2 QGS. V dropped 1 base and J dropped 0; count of bases not matched to a gene: 12. The CDR3 totals 20 residues. CDR3 sequence reads: CALGEPTGGYRSLYTDKLIF. DNA for the CDR3: TGTGCTCTTGGGGAACCCACTGGGGGATACCGATCTCTGTACACCGATAAACTCATCTTT.

This chain links TRDV1 with TRDJ1, with 8 bases identical to TRDD3. CDR1 TSWWSYY and CDR2 QGS come from the germline V gene. Losses at the gene ends were 1 base for V and 0 bases for J; bases not matched to a gene: 22. The CDR3 is 22 residues long. CDR3 loop: CALGEPLPSYWGVRQYTDKLIF. CDR3 nucleotides: TGTGCTCTTGGGGAACCCCTACCCTCGTACTGGGGGGTCCGTCAGTACACCGATAAACTCATCTTT.

V usage is TRDV1 and J usage is TRDJ1, with 7 bases identical to TRDD3. The germline V gene encodes CDR1 TSWWSYY and CDR2 QGS. The CDR3 spans 20 residues. V gave up 4 bases and J gave up 0 bases; unmatched junction bases: 20. Here the CDR3 reads CALGVGYNWGSGSYTDKLIF. CDR3 DNA sequence: TGTGCTCTTGGGGTAGGATACAACTGGGGCTCCGGTTCCTACACCGATAAACTCATCTTT.

This clone has more than one count but fewer than ten. This chain joins TRDV1 and TRDJ1; D possibly matches TRDD2 or TRDD3 (7 bases each). Trimming pared 2 bases from V and 2 bases from J, leaving 15 bases between. This CDR3 is built from 16 residues. CDR1 is TSWWSYY, CDR2 QGS, per germline. CDR3 loop: CALGEFLQGDTDKLIF. The CDR3 coding sequence is TGTGCTCTTGGGGAATTCCTACAGGGGGATACCGATAAACTCATCTTT.

This clone has more than one count but fewer than ten. V and J are TRDV1 and TRDJ1; tentative D call: TRDD3 (6 bases). This CDR3 comprises 16 residues. CDR1 is TSWWSYY and CDR2 is QGS in the germline V gene. V lost 4 bases and J lost 0, with 15 bases in between. This CDR3 is CALGGRGNPYTDKLIF. The CDR3 DNA is TGTGCTCTTGGGGGCCGGGGGAACCCGTACACCGATAAACTCATCTTT.

This clone was observed a few times. Other DNA variants within this sample encode the same CDR3. This chain joins TRDV1 and TRDJ1; D ambiguous. The V gene lost 6 bases and the J gene lost 0 bases, with 8 bases spanning the gap. The CDR3 is made up of 13 amino acids. The germline V gene encodes CDR1 TSWWSYY and CDR2 QGS. The CDR3 loop is CALGGRYTDKLIF. The CDR3, as DNA: TGTGCTCTTGGAGGAAGGTACACCGATAAACTCATCTTT.

This clone appeared a few times. The chain is built from TRDV1 and TRDJ2; 7 bases agree with TRDD3. Germline V CDR1 and CDR2: TSWWSYY, QGS. This CDR3 spans 21 amino acids. The junction had 22 bases not matched to a gene; V was cut back by 2 bases and J by 4 bases. The CDR3, as DNA: TGTGCTCTTGGGGAATTAGGTAATGGGCTATCGGGATACTACTCGACAGCACAACTCTTCTTT. Residues: CALGELGNGLSGYYSTAQLFF.

The chain couples TRDV1 to TRDJ1, with 7 bases lining up with TRDD3. The CDR3 is 16 amino acids. Germline CDR1 TSWWSYY, CDR2 QGS. Germline trimming cut 4 bases from V and 0 bases from J; bases unmatched to any gene: 8. The CDR3 sequence is CALGVLRWGYTDKLIF. As DNA, the CDR3 is TGTGCTCTTGGGGTCCTCCGCTGGGGGTACACCGATAAACTCATCTTT.

The V gene is TRDV1, the J gene TRDJ1, with 13 bases lining up with TRDD3. The CDR3 consists of 21 residues. The trim removed 0 bases at V and 2 bases at J, leaving 15 bases unmatched. Per the germline V gene, CDR1 is TSWWSYY and CDR2 is QGS. CDR3 protein: CALGELPASYWGIRPTDKLIF. The CDR3 region has the DNA TGTGCTCTTGGGGAACTACCAGCTTCCTACTGGGGGATACGCCCTACCGATAAACTCATCTTT.

The J gene is TRDJ1, the V gene TRDV1; the D is unclear. V lost 1 base and J 4 bases, leaving 22 bases between the germline ends. Per germline, CDR1 TSWWSYY and CDR2 QGS. This CDR3 comprises 18 residues. The CDR3 DNA follows: TGTGCTCTTGGGGAACACGTCTTCTCTGAGCTGTCCCGCGATAAACTCATCTTT. Its protein is CALGEHVFSELSRDKLIF.

Concerning this clone itself: One junction end disagrees with the germline gene, perhaps due to a read error. The chain links TRDV1 to TRDJ1; perhaps TRDD3 as D (5 bases). The length of the CDR3 is 17 residues. From germline, CDR1 is TSWWSYY and CDR2 QGS. The CDR3 loop reads CALGEIRADVYTDKFIF. The CDR3 DNA is TGTGCTCTTGGGGAAATACGTGCTGATGTGTACACCGATAAATTCATCTTT.

A single count supports this clone. V is TRDV1 and J is TRDJ1, with D possibly being TRDD3 (7 bases). Trimming pared 1 base from V and 1 base from J, leaving 19 bases between. In germline, CDR1 is TSWWSYY, CDR2 QGS. CDR3 length equals 18 residues. The CDR3 is CALGERQSYGDITDKLIF. The DNA for the CDR3 is TGTGCTCTTGGGGAACGTCAGTCCTACGGGGATATCACCGATAAACTCATCTTT.

This chain links TRDV1 with TRDJ1; no definite D call. The CDR3 spans 19 residues. From germline, CDR1 is TSWWSYY and CDR2 QGS. V shed 0 bases and J shed 0 bases, with 20 bases lying between them. The CDR3 region is CALGELLRARGLYTDKLIF. The CDR3 DNA sequence: TGTGCTCTTGGGGAACTACTGAGGGCTAGGGGCCTGTACACCGATAAACTCATCTTT.

The chain employs TRDV1 and TRDJ1; possibly TRDD2 or TRDD3 for D (5 bases each). The J call may be faulty, since TRDJ2 better matches the DNA end. Germline CDR1 is TSWWSYY and CDR2 is QGS. The CDR3 extends over 20 amino acids. In DNA form, the CDR3 reads TGTGCTCTTGGGGAAGGTCGCGCCTACTCCCACTGGTCATACACCGATAAACTCTTCTTT. Translating gives CALGEGRAYSHWSYTDKLFF.

The table lists this clone with a few counts. The sample holds other DNA sequences that translate to the same CDR3. The chain recombines TRDV1 with TRDJ1; 9 positions agree with TRDD3. V was pared by 1 base and J by 0 bases, with 3 bases of the junction left unmatched. The CDR3 runs 16 residues. The germline V gene encodes CDR1 TSWWSYY and CDR2 QGS. In nucleotides, the CDR3 is TGTGCTCTTGGGGAACCAGCTGGGGGATACACCGATAAACTCATCTTT. This sequence encodes CALGEPAGGYTDKLIF.